The text below deals with one T cell receptor (beta chain). As yet, its antigen is unknown. The CDR3 is 15 residues long. V was clipped by 2 bases and J by 1 base; unmatched bases: 6. Per germline, CDR1 DFQATT and CDR2 SNEGSKA (reference sequence). The record originates from a study of response to subunit inactivated influenza vaccine. Study outcomes and limitations: Seasonal influenza vaccination, on each occasion, was suggested by the authors to recruit few new T cells.

TCRdb itself ran the RT-PCR reads through MiXCR, one entry per CDR3 protein. The sample contains 860,000 or so distinct CDR3 sequences, 21% of which appear only once. The sample consisted of PBMCs from blood, taken approximately 5 days after vaccination. V and J are TRBV20-1 and TRBJ2-5; TRBD1 matches 8 bases. This TCR was sampled from a middle-aged man who received an inactivated influenza vaccine. CDR3 DNA sequence: TGCAGTGCTAGAAGACAGGGGACCGCCCAAGAGACCCAGTACTTC. Protein product: CSARRQGTAQETQYF.